This T cell receptor (beta chain) was retrieved from a study of spatial heterogeneity in lung cancer. In the library, each TCR cDNA molecule bore its own unique molecular identifier. TCRdb processed the 5' RACE reads anew with MiXCR; each CDR3 protein has one entry. The table lists 25,000 or so distinct CDR3 sequences, approximately 4.7% of them singletons. In its sample, this clonotype was seen many times. Time point here: sample taken at primary tumor resection. The V gene's germline CDR1 is MDHEN and CDR2 SYDVKM. The V and J ends lost 1 base and 1 base respectively, with 9 bases between them. The CDR3 contains 15 residues.

The sample was PBMCs, taken at surgery. V usage is TRBV28 and J usage is TRBJ2-3; D might be TRBD2 (5 bases). The source of this sequence is a male donor with early-stage non-small cell lung cancer. The CDR3 loop is CASSLLAGGTDTQYF. CDR3 DNA: TGTGCCAGCAGTTTATTGGCCGGGGGCACAGATACGCAGTATTTT.